This entry lists 19 T cell receptor beta chains sequenced from one sample in a study of blood T cell repertoires in COVID-19. Sequencing was performed with immunoSEQ multiplex PCR; in TCRdb, only in-frame clones are kept and a portion is missing. The data hold 150,000 to 200,000 clones, with approximately 83% observed a single time. Sequenced: peripheral blood. Receptors originate from an elderly woman with active or convalescent COVID-19.

As regards this clone: Different DNA sequences within this sample yield the same CDR3. The chain links TRBV9 to TRBJ1-2; 9 nucleotides match TRBD1. CDR3 size: 16 residues. CDR1 and CDR2 from the germline V gene are SGDLS and YYNGEE. The V gene end was trimmed by 0 bases and the J gene end by 5 bases; junction bases not matched to a gene: 8. For the CDR3, the DNA is TGTGCCAGCAGCGTAGAAGGGACAGGGCTCGGGTATGGCTACACCTTC. The encoded protein is CASSVEGTGLGYGYTF.

This clone came up once. This chain links TRBV6-6 with TRBJ2-1; 9 nucleotides line up with TRBD1. The CDR3 spans 15 residues. Germline V CDR1 and CDR2: MNHNY, SVGAGI (reference sequence). Trimming cost V 6 bases and J 7 bases; bases outside gene matches: 10. The CDR3 DNA follows: TGTGCCAGCAGGACCGAGACAGGGGGAGGAAATGAGCAGTTCTTC. Its protein is CASRTETGGGNEQFF.

The chain employs TRBV7-2 and TRBJ2-1, with 9 bases aligning to TRBD2. The V gene end was trimmed by 5 bases and the J gene end by 5 bases; junction bases not matched to a gene: 10. CDR3 length: 16 residues. Germline values: CDR1 SGHTA, CDR2 FQGNSA. This CDR3 is CASSRRGGGADNEQFF. The CDR3 DNA reads as TGTGCCAGCAGCAGACGCGGCGGGGGGGCGGACAATGAGCAGTTCTTC.

The CDR3 nucleotides read TGTGCCAGCAGCCTTGGGACAGGGGGCCGGGAGACCCAGTACTTC. As protein: CASSLGTGGRETQYF. The chain links TRBV3-1 (or the pseudogene TRBV3-2) to TRBJ2-5; 12 bases match TRBD1. In germline, CDR1 is LGHDT, CDR2 YNNKEL (reference sequence). Germline trimming cut 4 bases from V and 5 bases from J; bases unmatched to any gene: 5. This CDR3 is 15 amino acids long.

This clone was seen more than once but under ten times. The chain is built from TRBV6-2 or TRBV6-3 and TRBJ2-6, with 8 bases fitting TRBD1. J gave up 3 bases and V 7 bases, and 5 bases lay outside the gene matches. The CDR3 has 15 residues. Germline-derived CDR1 and CDR2 are MNHEY and SVGEGT. CDR3 region: CASTPGGYGANVLTF. Here the CDR3 DNA reads TGTGCCAGCACCCCAGGGGGCTATGGGGCCAACGTCCTGACTTTC.

The rearrangement uses TRBV10-3 and TRBJ1-6; 7 nucleotides match TRBD1. With 4 bases clipped from V and 6 bases from J, the junction kept 9 bases outside the gene matches. The length of the CDR3 is 16 residues. The germline CDR1 and CDR2 sequences are ENHRY and SYGVKD. Here the CDR3 DNA reads TGTGCCATCAGTGCGGGTGCCGGGACAGTTAATTCACCCCTCCACTTT. Translated: CAISAGAGTVNSPLHF.

This chain joins TRBV24-1 and TRBJ1-1; TRBD1 matches at 9 bases. CDR1 KGHDR and CDR2 SFDVKD come from the germline V gene. The CDR3 loop spans 16 amino acids. The V and J ends lost 8 bases and 3 bases, in that order; junction bases with no gene match: 12. CDR3 protein: CATTGTGLREDTEAFF. CDR3 DNA sequence: TGTGCCACCACCGGGACAGGGCTGAGGGAGGACACTGAAGCTTTCTTT.

This clone was recorded once. This chain connects TRBV5-6 to TRBJ1-1, with TRBD1 matching over 9 bases. The CDR3 length is 13 residues. V gave up 4 bases and J gave up 11 bases; unmatched junction bases: 9. Germline CDR1 and CDR2: SGHDT and YYEEEE. The CDR3 DNA is TGTGCCAGCAGCGGGACAGGGCGTGGTGATGCTTTCTTT. Translated: CASSGTGRGDAFF.

The chain has TRBV5-1 and TRBJ2-5, with TRBD2 matching 16 bases. The CDR3 contains 17 residues. J lost 5 bases, V lost 4 bases, and 8 bases had no gene match. Germline V gives CDR1 SGHRS, CDR2 YFSETQ. The CDR3 loop is CASSPGLAGGSVETQYF. The CDR3 bases are TGCGCCAGCAGCCCGGGACTAGCGGGGGGGTCTGTGGAGACCCAGTACTTC.

V is TRBV7-2 and J is TRBJ1-2; D is perhaps TRBD1 (5 bases). Germline assignment: CDR1 SGHTA and CDR2 FQGNSA. V gave up 1 base and J gave up 7 bases, with 22 bases separating them. CDR3 size: 17 residues. The CDR3 DNA reads TGTGCCAGCAGCTTAGATCAGGGAATGGGGTCGGTGGGTGGCTACACCTTC. Its protein product is CASSLDQGMGSVGGYTF.

The genes are TRBV19 and TRBJ2-7; a possible D gene is TRBD1 (6 bases). The V end was cut by 5 bases, the J end by 0 bases, with 14 bases between. Per the germline V gene, CDR1 is LNHDA and CDR2 is SQIVND (reference sequence). The CDR3 has 15 residues. This chain's CDR3 is CASSFTGSSSYEQYF. The CDR3 nucleotides are TGTGCCAGTAGTTTCACAGGGTCCAGCTCCTACGAGCAGTACTTC. Supplemented by reference TRBV19 and TRBJ2-7, the full variable domain reads DGGITQSPKYLFRKEGQNVTLSCEQNLNHDAMYWYRQDPGQGLRLIYYSQIVNDFQKGDIAEGYSVSREKKESFPLTVTSAQKNPTAFYLCASSFTGSSSYEQYFGPGTRLTVT.

This chain uses TRBV6-4 with TRBJ1-2; the match to TRBD1 covers 7 bases. Germline V CDR1 and CDR2: MRHNA, SNTAGT. V was pared by 0 bases and J by 3 bases, with 10 bases of the junction left unmatched. There are 17 residues in the CDR3. The CDR3 DNA sequence: TGTGCCAGCAGTGACTCGTTCAGGGGGATTCTACACTATGGCTACACCTTC. It is translated as CASSDSFRGILHYGYTF.

The chain links TRBV5-8 to TRBJ2-3; 7 bases are a match to TRBD2. This CDR3 comprises 16 residues. Germline-derived CDR1 and CDR2 are SGHTS and YDEGEE. The V gene end was trimmed by 0 bases and the J gene end by 1 base; junction bases not matched to a gene: 5. The CDR3 loop is CASSLASRGGTDTQYF. As DNA, the CDR3 is TGTGCCAGCAGCTTGGCCAGTCGGGGGGGCACAGATACGCAGTATTTT.

Notes on this clone: Other DNA sequences in this specimen translate into the identical CDR3. The chain uses TRBV18 and TRBJ1-3; D is undetermined. This CDR3 is 14 amino acids long. Germline CDR1 KGHSH, CDR2 LQKENI. The V end lost 2 bases, the J end lost 2 bases, and 7 bases lay between the germline ends. DNA of the CDR3: TGTGCCAGCTCACCAGAGCGCGCTGGAAACACCATATATTTT. This sequence encodes CASSPERAGNTIYF.

The V call is TRBV27, the J call TRBJ2-1, with TRBD2 identical over 7 bases. The CDR3 totals 15 residues. J gave up 4 bases and V 6 bases, and 9 bases lay outside the gene matches. The V gene's germline CDR1 is MNHEY and CDR2 SMNVEV (reference sequence). CDR3 nucleotide sequence: TGTGCCAGCAGACCCGGGTCGGGGGGTTACAATGAGCAGTTCTTC. The encoded protein is CASRPGSGGYNEQFF.

The rearrangement uses TRBV11-2 and TRBJ2-2, with 8 bases fitting TRBD1. The CDR3 is made up of 16 amino acids. V trimming: 5 bases; J trimming: 1 base; junction bases outside the gene matches: 6. CDR1 and CDR2 (germline): SGHAT, FQNNGV. CDR3 DNA: TGTGCCAGCAGCCCATTAGGGACAGGGAACACCGGGGAGCTGTTTTTT. Translating gives CASSPLGTGNTGELFF.

The J gene is TRBJ2-3, the V gene TRBV7-2; no clear D gene. Germline lookup yields CDR1 SGHTA and CDR2 FQGNSA. Trimming left V 1 base short and J 1 base short, with 9 bases between. The CDR3 is 15 amino acids. CDR3 sequence reads: CASSLGNSRTDTQYF. CDR3 in DNA: TGTGCCAGCAGCTTAGGAAACTCCCGCACAGATACGCAGTATTTT.

A few counts support this clone. The chain links TRBV7-2 to TRBJ1-2, with TRBD1 matching over 8 bases. V gave up 5 bases and J gave up 8 bases; unmatched junction bases: 10. Germline CDR1 is SGHTA and CDR2 is FQGNSA. This CDR3 is 14 amino acids long. CDR3 in DNA: TGTGCCAGCAGCCTCGGGACAGGAGAGACGGGCTACACCTTC. It is translated as CASSLGTGETGYTF. The entire variable domain, with the rest obtained from reference TRBV7-2 and TRBJ1-2, is as follows: GAGVSQSPSNKVTEKGKDVELRCDPISGHTALYWYRQSLGQGLEFLIYFQGNSAPDKSGLPSDRFSAERTGGSVSTLTIQRTQQEDSAVYLCASSLGTGETGYTFGSGTRLTVV.

This clone occurred once. The V and J genes are TRBV10-3 and TRBJ1-2; D remains ambiguous. The germline gives CDR1 ENHRY, CDR2 SYGVKD. The CDR3 length is 14 residues. V lost 11 bases, J lost 6 bases, and 22 bases lay in between. For the CDR3, the DNA is TGTGCCCTATCGAAAGAGTTGAGGCCCGATGGCTACACCTTC. It is translated as CALSKELRPDGYTF.